This passage covers 14 T cell receptor beta chains from one sample sequenced in a study of cytomegalovirus exposure and HLA in healthy donors. This PCR relied on a set of 60 Vbeta primers and 13 Jbeta primers. The method was immunoSEQ multiplex PCR; TCRdb's version includes in-frame clones alone and lacks a portion of them. The data show approximately 130,000 clones, roughly 84% seen once. The specimen sequenced was PBMCs. Receptors originate from a girl aged 2 to 10 in good health and CMV-seronegative.

The V call is TRBV5-5, the J call TRBJ1-5; no firm D call. In germline, CDR1 is SGHKS, CDR2 YYEKEE (reference sequence). Between the trimmed V and J ends, which lost 0 bases and 2 bases, there was a span of 9 bases. The CDR3 is made up of 15 amino acids. The CDR3: CASSLGEYGNQPQHF. The CDR3 region has the DNA TGTGCCAGCAGCTTGGGTGAGTACGGCAATCAGCCCCAGCATTTT.

The table lists this clone with a count of one. The chain carries TRBV6-1 and TRBJ2-7, with 10 bases identical to TRBD1. This CDR3 has 16 amino acids. Germline-derived CDR1 and CDR2 are MNHNS and SASEGT. Trimming took 4 bases from V and 9 from J; bases not matched to a gene: 15. The CDR3 nucleotides read TGTGCCAGCAGTGTCGACTCCGGGACAGGGGCGCAGATGCAGTACTTC. It translates to CASSVDSGTGAQMQYF.

The rearrangement links TRBV18 to TRBJ1-1; 7 bases line up with TRBD1. The junction had 12 bases not matched to a gene; V was cut back by 8 bases and J by 6 bases. The CDR3 extends over 14 amino acids. Germline lookup yields CDR1 KGHSH and CDR2 LQKENI. The CDR3 here is CASRPESGTAEAFF. DNA for the CDR3: TGTGCCAGCCGACCAGAATCCGGGACAGCTGAAGCTTTCTTT. Complete variable domain (other parts from reference TRBV18 and TRBJ1-1): NAGVMQNPRHLVRRRGQEARLRCSPMKGHSHVYWYRQLPEEGLKFMVYLQKENIIDESGMPKERFSAEFPKEGPSILRIQQVVRGDSAAYFCASRPESGTAEAFFGQGTRLTVV.

The chain carries TRBV7-9 and TRBJ1-2, with 8 bases identical to TRBD1. This CDR3 has 16 amino acids. The ends lost 4 bases at V and 0 bases at J; junction bases unmatched: 7. Germline V gene data show CDR1 as SEHNR and CDR2 as FQNEAQ (reference sequence). The CDR3 protein is CASSSGGSSANYGYTF. Written as DNA, the CDR3 is TGTGCCAGCAGCTCAGGGGGCAGTTCAGCTAACTATGGCTACACCTTC.

This clone was recorded a few times. The gene calls are TRBV12-5 and TRBJ2-7; 10 nucleotides align to TRBD2. Trimming took 2 bases from V and 2 from J; bases not matched to a gene: 9. This CDR3 region has 17 residues. Germline V CDR1 and CDR2: LGHNT, FRNRAP. The CDR3 coding sequence is TGTGCTAGTGGTTTGATCCCGGGACTAGCGCCTACCTACGAGCAGTACTTC. Translation: CASGLIPGLAPTYEQYF. Based on the CDR3 plus reference TRBV12-5 and TRBJ2-7, the full variable domain is DARVTQTPRHKVTEMGQEVTMRCQPILGHNTVFWYRQTMMQGLELLAYFRNRAPLDDSGMPKDRFSAEMPDATLATLKIQPSEPRDSAVYFCASGLIPGLAPTYEQYFGPGTRLTVT.

This chain links TRBV7-9 with TRBJ1-2, with D perhaps TRBD1 (5 bases). This CDR3 contains 14 residues. Trimming removed 3 bases from V and 4 bases from J, with 12 bases in between. Germline V gene lookup returns CDR1 SEHNR and CDR2 FQNEAQ (reference sequence). DNA for the CDR3: TGTGCCAGCAGCTTGGGGCAGAATGGCTATGGCTACACCTTC. Translation: CASSLGQNGYGYTF.

This clone was picked up a small number of times. The CDR3, as DNA: TGTGCCAGCAGCCGAGATCCCTCCACTGAAGCTTTCTTT. This translates into CASSRDPSTEAFF. The chain couples TRBV4-2 to TRBJ1-1; unclear D gene. In germline, CDR1 is LGHNA, CDR2 YNFKEQ. The CDR3 is 13 residues long. V was trimmed by 4 bases and J by 4 bases, leaving 10 bases between them.

This clone was detected only once. V and J are TRBV7-9 and TRBJ2-3, with 12 bases fitting TRBD2. V dropped 4 bases and J dropped 1; count of bases not matched to a gene: 3. Germline V gene data show CDR1 as SEHNR and CDR2 as FQNEAQ (reference sequence). The CDR3 totals 16 residues. The CDR3 nucleotides are TGTGCCAGCAGCTCGAGACTAGCGGGGGGCACAGATACGCAGTATTTT. Its translation: CASSSRLAGGTDTQYF.

The count of this clone is one. V gene TRBV7-2 combines with J gene TRBJ2-5; 9 nucleotides agree with TRBD2. Germline V gene data show CDR1 as SGHTA and CDR2 as FQGNSA. Trimming removed 5 bases from V and 4 bases from J; junction bases left unmatched: 5. This CDR3 is 14 amino acids long. This CDR3 is CASSTQRGVETQYF. Here the CDR3 DNA reads TGTGCCAGCAGCACCCAGCGGGGGGTAGAGACCCAGTACTTC.

The chain uses TRBV6-6 and TRBJ1-1; 8 positions agree with TRBD1. Germline assignment: CDR1 MNHNY and CDR2 SVGAGI (reference sequence). This CDR3 has 15 amino acids. V lost 6 bases and J lost 1; bases outside the gene matches: 7. The CDR3, as DNA: TGTGCCAGCAGAACGACAGGGGTTTCGAACACTGAAGCTTTCTTT. Encoded protein: CASRTTGVSNTEAFF.

This clone has more than one count but fewer than ten. The chain couples TRBV4-3 to TRBJ2-1; 8 bases agree with TRBD1. The CDR3 is 16 residues long. CDR1 and CDR2 (germline): LGHNA, YSLEER. The V and J ends lost 4 bases and 3 bases, in that order; junction bases with no gene match: 8. CDR3 protein: CASSPSDRARYNEQFF. CDR3 coding DNA: TGCGCCAGCAGCCCATCGGACAGGGCGCGCTACAATGAGCAGTTCTTC.

The chain recombines TRBV18 with TRBJ2-5, with 9 bases that match TRBD1. Germline V gives CDR1 KGHSH, CDR2 LQKENI. V shed 5 bases and J 5 bases; nucleotides not matched to a gene: 6. The CDR3 has 14 amino acids. The CDR3 is CASSDQGTGETQYF. The CDR3 DNA sequence: TGTGCCAGCTCAGACCAGGGGACAGGGGAGACCCAGTACTTC.

The chain carries TRBV19 and TRBJ1-4; TRBD1 is a possible D gene (5 bases). Trimming shortened V by 4 bases and J by 7 bases, and 13 bases separated the two germline ends. Germline-derived CDR1 and CDR2 are LNHDA and SQIVND (reference sequence). The CDR3 has 14 amino acids. CDR3 bases: TGTGCCAGTAGTAGGGGTCAGGGTCGTGAAAAACTGTTTTTT. Translated: CASSRGQGREKLFF.

V gene TRBV6-5 combines with J gene TRBJ2-3; 7 nucleotides match TRBD2. Germline CDR1 reads MNHEY; CDR2 reads SVGAGI. The CDR3 consists of 15 residues. The V segment lost 5 bases and the J segment 5 bases; nucleotides outside the gene matches: 10. The CDR3 DNA follows: TGTGCCAGCAGTCGGCGGGGAGGGCCCTTAGATACGCAGTATTTT. Translated, it gives CASSRRGGPLDTQYF.